This T cell receptor (beta chain) stems from a study of OX40 agonist ivuxolimab in advanced cancers. Study overall: Every 2 weeks, patients received ivuxolimab intravenously, dosed at 0.01 to 10 mg/kg. Under the entry rules, prior anti-PD-1, anti-PD-L1 or anti-CTLA-4 therapy was allowed, and roughly 41% had some.

Using immunoSEQ multiplex PCR, the repertoire was profiled, and TCRdb retains in-frame clones only, with some absent. The table lists 13,000 to 15,000 clones, 77% of them singletons. The CDR3 loop spans 16 amino acids. The V end was cut by 1 base, the J end by 4 bases, with 14 bases between. Per the germline V gene, CDR1 is SGHTA and CDR2 is FQGNSA. The chain uses TRBV7-2 and TRBJ2-1; D gene ambiguous. This clonotype was sampled from an adult with an advanced solid tumor such as melanoma, head and neck, liver or kidney cancer. Sequences were derived from CD4+ or CD8+ T cells sorted from blood, sampled in a trial of the OX40 agonist ivuxolimab. The DNA of the CDR3 is TGTGCCAGCAGCTTAGAAGTACAACCGACTTACAATGAGCAGTTCTTC. This codes for CASSLEVQPTYNEQFF.